This T cell receptor beta chain is from a study of cytomegalovirus exposure and HLA in healthy donors. Whole-study context: Earlier sequencing of some 170 million T cells yielded around 100 million unique TCR beta sequences. The Caucasian-associated ancestry cluster contained 81% of the roughly 400 genotyped donors.

Study-level points and caveats: TCR beta chain V- and J-gene trimming was linked, in a later analysis, to a missense variant in DCLRE1C.

Primers included in the PCR were 60 Vbeta and 13 Jbeta primers. Generated by immunoSEQ multiplex PCR, the TCRdb table keeps only in-frame clones and is missing some. The table includes approximately 130,000 clones, roughly 8.6% detected once. This CDR3 spans 14 amino acids. Per the germline V gene, CDR1 is SGHKS and CDR2 is YYEKEE (reference sequence). With V trimmed by 3 bases and J by 6 bases, 6 bases remained unmatched. This clone was seen more than once but under ten times. Its antigen is still unknown. The chain recombines TRBV5-5 with TRBJ1-1; TRBD1 matches at 9 bases. The TCR originated in a woman in her forties in good health and CMV-seropositive. Sequencing was done on a sample of PBMCs. The CDR3 bases are TGTGCCAGCAGCTCCGGACAGGGGTGGTCTGAAGCTTTCTTT. The encoded protein is CASSSGQGWSEAFF.